This T cell receptor beta chain was recorded in a study of beta chain features in type 1 diabetes. V shed 4 bases and J shed 5 bases, with 10 bases lying between them. The germline V gene encodes CDR1 SGHNT and CDR2 YYREEE (reference sequence). This CDR3 comprises 13 residues. Broader study findings: Shorter templates may be favored by PCR, equally so in patients and controls.

Since all of the isolated RNA was reverse transcribed, expressed TCRB transcripts were what got sequenced. Sequenced by immunoSEQ multiplex PCR; TCRdb stores in-frame clones only, minus some. The table has under 800,000 clones, around 15% seen once; the top ten hold roughly 0.098%. This clone was seen only a few times. Its specificity is not known. Sorted populations all had greater than 95% purity. This TCR was sampled from a man aged 18 to 29 in good health. The chain has TRBV5-4 and TRBJ1-5, with D perhaps matching TRBD1 (6 bases). Sequencing was performed on naive CD4+ T cells from blood. CDR3 sequence reads: CASSGQGYQPQHF. The CDR3, as DNA: TGTGCCAGCAGCGGCCAGGGGTATCAGCCCCAGCATTTT.